This T cell receptor beta chain was identified in a study of blood T cell repertoires in COVID-19. Study members were between about 18 and 95 years old and lived in fewer than 30 US regions. The CDR3 runs to 13 residues. J gave up 0 bases and V 7 bases, and 3 bases lay outside the gene matches. Germline V lookup: CDR1 SQVTM, CDR2 ANQGSEA. Study processing details: For nucleated cells, counts were estimated from reference gene primer amplification. The protocol was immunoSEQ multiplex PCR, while the TCRdb copy is restricted to in-frame clones and leaves out a portion. V, J and clone size were drawn from that table, and D and trimming were deduced from the DNA. The sample shows 150,000 to 200,000 clones, approximately 80% of them seen only once.

Sequencing was performed on PBMCs or T cells enriched from blood (not recorded which). The genes are TRBV29-1 and TRBJ2-1, with TRBD2 matching 7 bases. The clonotype was recovered from a man over 45 who had recovered from COVID-19. This CDR3 reads CSGERGSYNEQFF. The DNA for the CDR3 is TGCAGCGGAGAGCGGGGCTCCTACAATGAGCAGTTCTTC.